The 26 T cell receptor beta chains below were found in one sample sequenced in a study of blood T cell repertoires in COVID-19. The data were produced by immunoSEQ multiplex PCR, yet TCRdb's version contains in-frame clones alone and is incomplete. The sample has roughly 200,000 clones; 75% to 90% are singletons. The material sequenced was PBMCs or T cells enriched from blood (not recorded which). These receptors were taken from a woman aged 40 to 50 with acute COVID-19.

The DNA of the CDR3 is TGTGCCAGCAGCTCCAGGGGTTACTATGGCTACACCTTC. Its translation is CASSSRGYYGYTF. The J gene is TRBJ1-2, the V gene TRBV13, with D perhaps matching TRBD1 (6 bases). V lost 4 bases and J 3 bases, leaving 9 bases between the germline ends. This CDR3 is built from 13 residues. Per the germline V gene, CDR1 is PRHDT and CDR2 is FYEKMQ (reference sequence).

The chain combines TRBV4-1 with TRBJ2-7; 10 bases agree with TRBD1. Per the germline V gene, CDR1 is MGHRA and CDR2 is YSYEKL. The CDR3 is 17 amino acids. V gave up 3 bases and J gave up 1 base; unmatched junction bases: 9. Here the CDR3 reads CASSHKRGQGTSYEQYF. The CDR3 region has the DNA TGCGCCAGCAGCCACAAAAGGGGACAGGGGACTTCCTACGAGCAGTACTTC.

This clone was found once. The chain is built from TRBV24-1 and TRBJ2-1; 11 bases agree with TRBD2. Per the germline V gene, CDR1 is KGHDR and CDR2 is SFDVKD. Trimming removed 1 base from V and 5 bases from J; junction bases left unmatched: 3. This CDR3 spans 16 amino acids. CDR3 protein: CATSDFSTSGDNEQFF. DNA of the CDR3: TGTGCCACCAGTGATTTTTCGACTAGCGGGGACAATGAGCAGTTCTTC.

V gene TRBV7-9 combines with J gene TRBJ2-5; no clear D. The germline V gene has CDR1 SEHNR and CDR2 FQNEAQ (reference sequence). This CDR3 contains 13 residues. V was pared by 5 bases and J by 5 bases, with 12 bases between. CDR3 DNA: TGTGCCAGCAGCCTTCAAGCAGCGGAGACCCAGTACTTC. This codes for CASSLQAAETQYF.

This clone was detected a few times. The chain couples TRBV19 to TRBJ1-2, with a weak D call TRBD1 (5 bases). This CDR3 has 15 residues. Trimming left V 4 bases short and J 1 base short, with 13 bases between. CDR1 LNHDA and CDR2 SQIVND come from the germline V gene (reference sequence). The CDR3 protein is CASSRGQLLNYGYTF. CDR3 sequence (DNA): TGTGCCAGTAGTAGGGGCCAGCTACTTAACTATGGCTACACCTTC. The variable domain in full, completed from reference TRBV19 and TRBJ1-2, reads DGGITQSPKYLFRKEGQNVTLSCEQNLNHDAMYWYRQDPGQGLRLIYYSQIVNDFQKGDIAEGYSVSREKKESFPLTVTSAQKNPTAFYLCASSRGQLLNYGYTFGSGTRLTVV.

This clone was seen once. The CDR3 is CASSTGTAVSYEQYF. The CDR3 region has the DNA TGTGCCAGCAGCACCGGGACAGCCGTTTCCTACGAGCAGTACTTC. The chain is built from TRBV5-5 and TRBJ2-7, with TRBD1 matching over 7 bases. Germline CDR1 SGHKS, CDR2 YYEKEE (reference sequence). The CDR3 consists of 15 residues. With 4 bases clipped from V and 1 base from J, the junction kept 8 bases outside the gene matches.

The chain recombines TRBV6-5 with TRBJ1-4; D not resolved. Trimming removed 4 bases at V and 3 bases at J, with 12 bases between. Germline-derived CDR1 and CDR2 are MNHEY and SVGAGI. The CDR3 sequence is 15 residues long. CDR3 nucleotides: TGTGCCAGCAGTTCAGACGGGAGGCCTAATGAAAAACTGTTTTTT. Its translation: CASSSDGRPNEKLFF.

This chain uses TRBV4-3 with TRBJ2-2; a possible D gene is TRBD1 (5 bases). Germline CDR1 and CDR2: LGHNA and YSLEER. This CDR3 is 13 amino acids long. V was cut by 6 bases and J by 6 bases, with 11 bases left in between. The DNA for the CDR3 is TGCGCCAGCAGTCCGGCAGGGTCCGGGGAGCTGTTTTTT. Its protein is CASSPAGSGELFF.

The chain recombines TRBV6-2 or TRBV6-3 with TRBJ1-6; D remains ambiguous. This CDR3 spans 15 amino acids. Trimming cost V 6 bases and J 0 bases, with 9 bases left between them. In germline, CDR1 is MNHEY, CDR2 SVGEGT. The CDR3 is CASSGGSSYNSPLHF. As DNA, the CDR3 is TGTGCCAGCAGCGGAGGGAGCTCCTATAATTCACCCCTCCACTTT.

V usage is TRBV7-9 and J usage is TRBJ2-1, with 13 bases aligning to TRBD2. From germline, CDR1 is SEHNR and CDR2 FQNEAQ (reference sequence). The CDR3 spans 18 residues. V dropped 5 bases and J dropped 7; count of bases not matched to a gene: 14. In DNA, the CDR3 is TGTGCCAGCAGCCTAGGGGGGACTAGCGGGATTCTTTGGAATGAGCAGTTCTTC. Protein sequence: CASSLGGTSGILWNEQFF.

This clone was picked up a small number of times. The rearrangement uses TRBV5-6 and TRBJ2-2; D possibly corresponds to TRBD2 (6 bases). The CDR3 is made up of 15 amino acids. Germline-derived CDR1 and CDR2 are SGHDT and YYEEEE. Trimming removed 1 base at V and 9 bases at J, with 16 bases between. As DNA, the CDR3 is TGTGCCAGCAGCTTGAAGATGGGACTTAGGAGGGAGCTGTTTTTT. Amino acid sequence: CASSLKMGLRRELFF.

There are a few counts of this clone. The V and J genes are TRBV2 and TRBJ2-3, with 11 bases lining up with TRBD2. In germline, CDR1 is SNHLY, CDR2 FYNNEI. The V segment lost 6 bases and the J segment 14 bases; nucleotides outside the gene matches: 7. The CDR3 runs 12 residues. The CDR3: CASSVSGGATYF. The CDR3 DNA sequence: TGTGCCAGCAGCGTTAGCGGGGGGGCTACGTATTTT.

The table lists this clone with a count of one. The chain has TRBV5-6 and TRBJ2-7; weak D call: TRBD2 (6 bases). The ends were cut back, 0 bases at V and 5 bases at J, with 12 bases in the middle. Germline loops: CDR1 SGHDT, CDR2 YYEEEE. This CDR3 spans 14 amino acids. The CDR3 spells CASSLGGGWDEQYF. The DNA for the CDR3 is TGTGCCAGCAGCTTGGGGGGAGGATGGGACGAGCAGTACTTC.

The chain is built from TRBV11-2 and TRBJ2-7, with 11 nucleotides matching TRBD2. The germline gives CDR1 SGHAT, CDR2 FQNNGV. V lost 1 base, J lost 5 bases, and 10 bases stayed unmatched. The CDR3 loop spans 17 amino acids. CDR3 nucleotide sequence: TGTGCCAGCAGCTTAGCTAAGACTAGCGGGGTTGCCCACGAGCAGTACTTC. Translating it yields CASSLAKTSGVAHEQYF.

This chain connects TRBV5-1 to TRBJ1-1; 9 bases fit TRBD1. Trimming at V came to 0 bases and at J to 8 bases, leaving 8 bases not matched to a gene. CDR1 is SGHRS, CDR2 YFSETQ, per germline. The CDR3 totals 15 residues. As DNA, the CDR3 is TGCGCCAGCAGCTTGGTCGTGGGGGGACAGGGCGAAGCTTTCTTT. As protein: CASSLVVGGQGEAFF. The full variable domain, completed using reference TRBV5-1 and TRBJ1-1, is KAGVTQTPRYLIKTRGQQVTLSCSPISGHRSVSWYQQTPGQGLQFLFEYFSETQRNKGNFPGRFSGRQFSNSRSEMNVSTLELGDSALYLCASSLVVGGQGEAFFGQGTRLTVV.

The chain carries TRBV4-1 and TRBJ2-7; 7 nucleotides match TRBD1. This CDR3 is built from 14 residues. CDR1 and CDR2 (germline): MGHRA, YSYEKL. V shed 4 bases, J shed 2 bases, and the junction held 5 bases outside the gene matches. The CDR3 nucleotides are TGCGCCAGCAGCCCTAGACAGGGACCCTACGAGCAGTACTTC. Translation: CASSPRQGPYEQYF.

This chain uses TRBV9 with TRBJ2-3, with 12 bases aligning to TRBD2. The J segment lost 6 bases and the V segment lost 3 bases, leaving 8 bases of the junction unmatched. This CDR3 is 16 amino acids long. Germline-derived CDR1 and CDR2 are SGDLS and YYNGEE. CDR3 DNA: TGTGCCAGCAGCGACCACCTAGCGGGAGGGCCGGATACGCAGTATTTT. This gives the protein CASSDHLAGGPDTQYF.

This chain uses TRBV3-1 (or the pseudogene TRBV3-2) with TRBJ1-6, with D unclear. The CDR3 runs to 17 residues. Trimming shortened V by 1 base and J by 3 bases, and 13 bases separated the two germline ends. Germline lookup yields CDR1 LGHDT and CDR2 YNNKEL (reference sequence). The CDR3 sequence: CASSQGGNSRYNSPLHF. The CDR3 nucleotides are TGTGCCAGCAGCCAAGGAGGGAATTCCCGCTATAATTCACCCCTCCACTTT.

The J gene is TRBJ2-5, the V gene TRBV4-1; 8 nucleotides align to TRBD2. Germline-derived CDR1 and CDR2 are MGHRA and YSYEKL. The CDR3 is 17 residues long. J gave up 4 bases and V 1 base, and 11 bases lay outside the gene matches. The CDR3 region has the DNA TGCGCCAGCAGCCAAGGGGGAGTGGCGGGGGGCGCAGAGACCCAGTACTTC. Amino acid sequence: CASSQGGVAGGAETQYF.

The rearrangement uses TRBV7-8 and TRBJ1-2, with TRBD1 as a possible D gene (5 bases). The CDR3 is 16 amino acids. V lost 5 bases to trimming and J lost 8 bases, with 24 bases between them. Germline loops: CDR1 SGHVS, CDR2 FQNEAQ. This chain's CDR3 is CASSRGDSRIWGGYTF. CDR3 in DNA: TGTGCCAGCAGCCGAGGAGACAGTCGAATATGGGGAGGCTACACCTTC.

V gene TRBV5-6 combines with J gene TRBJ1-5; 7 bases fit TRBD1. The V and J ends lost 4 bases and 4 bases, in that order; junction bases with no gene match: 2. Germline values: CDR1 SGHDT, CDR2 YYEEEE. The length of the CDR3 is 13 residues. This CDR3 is CASSRDRNQPQHF. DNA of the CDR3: TGTGCCAGCAGCCGGGACAGAAATCAGCCCCAGCATTTT.

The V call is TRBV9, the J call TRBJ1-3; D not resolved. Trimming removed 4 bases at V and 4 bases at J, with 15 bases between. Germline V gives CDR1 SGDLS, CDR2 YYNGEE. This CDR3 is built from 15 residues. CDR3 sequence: CASSQSGSKGNTIYF. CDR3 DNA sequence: TGTGCCAGCAGCCAGTCGGGGTCCAAAGGAAACACCATATATTTT. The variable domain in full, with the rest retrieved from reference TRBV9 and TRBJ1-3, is DSGVTQTPKHLITATGQRVTLRCSPRSGDLSVYWYQQSLDQGLQFLIQYYNGEERAKGNILERFSAQQFPDLHSELNLSSLELGDSALYFCASSQSGSKGNTIYFGEGSWLTVV.

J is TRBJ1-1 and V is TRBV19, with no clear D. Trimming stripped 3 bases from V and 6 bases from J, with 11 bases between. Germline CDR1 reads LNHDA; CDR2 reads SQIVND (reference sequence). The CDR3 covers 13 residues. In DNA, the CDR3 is TGTGCCAGTAGTATCACCCCGAGGGCTGAAGCTTTCTTT. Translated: CASSITPRAEAFF.

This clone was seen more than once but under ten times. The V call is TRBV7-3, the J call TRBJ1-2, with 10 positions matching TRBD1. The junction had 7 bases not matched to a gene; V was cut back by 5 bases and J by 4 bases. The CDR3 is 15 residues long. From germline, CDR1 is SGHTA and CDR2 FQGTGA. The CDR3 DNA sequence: TGTGCCAGCAGCCCGACAGGGGGCCAAGGCTATGGCTACACCTTC. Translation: CASSPTGGQGYGYTF.

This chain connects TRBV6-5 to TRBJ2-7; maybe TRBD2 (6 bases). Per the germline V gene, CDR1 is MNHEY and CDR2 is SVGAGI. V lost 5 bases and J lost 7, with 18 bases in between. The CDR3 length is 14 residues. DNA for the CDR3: TGTGCCAGCAGTCGCGGGCCCGGGGCGGGGGAGCAGTACTTC. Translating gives CASSRGPGAGEQYF.

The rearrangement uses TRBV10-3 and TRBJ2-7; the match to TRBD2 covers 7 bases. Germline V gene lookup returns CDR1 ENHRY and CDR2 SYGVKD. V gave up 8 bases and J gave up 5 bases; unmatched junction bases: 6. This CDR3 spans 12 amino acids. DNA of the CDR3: TGTGCCATCGGCCAGCGGGGCGACGAGCAGTACTTC. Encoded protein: CAIGQRGDEQYF.